Listed below are T cell receptor beta chains from one sample, sequenced in a study of blood T cell repertoires in COVID-19. Here immunoSEQ multiplex PCR was the method, and the copy in TCRdb shows in-frame clones only, minus some. The repertoire holds approximately 240,000 clones, with about 86% as singletons. Material for sequencing was PBMCs or T cells enriched from blood (not recorded which). All receptors come from a woman between 40 and 55 years old with acute COVID-19. Each CDR3 is given with its conserved first and last residue. The D gene is left open where the match is weak. Clone size is not always given. Where it is, it says once, few, many or a class for expanded clones.

TRBV4-2	.	TRBJ1-5	TRBD1	CASSLGQGTDQPQHF	TGTGCCAGCAGCCTGGGACAGGGTACGGATCAGCCCCAGCATTTT
TRBV10-3	.	TRBJ2-5	.	CAISEGQYKETQYF	TGTGCCATCAGTGAGGGACAGTACAAAGAGACCCAGTACTTC
TRBV5-6	few	TRBJ2-5	TRBD2	CASSFAGAGETQYF	TGTGCCAGCAGCTTTGCGGGAGCAGGAGAGACCCAGTACTTC
TRBV2	.	TRBJ1-2	TRBD1	CASRETGGAYGYTF	TGTGCCAGCAGGGAGACAGGGGGCGCATATGGCTACACCTTC
TRBV6-1	once	TRBJ1-5	.	CASSEDILWRPRYF	TGTGCCAGCAGTGAAGATATATTGTGGCGGCCTCGGTATTTT
TRBV27	.	TRBJ1-2	TRBD1	CASSTTSGQYYGYTF	TGTGCCAGCAGCACAACTTCGGGACAGTACTATGGCTACACCTTC
TRBV12-5	.	TRBJ2-1	TRBD2	CASGLAGGREQFF	TGTGCTAGTGGACTAGCGGGAGGGCGTGAGCAGTTCTTC
TRBV19	once	TRBJ1-5	TRBD1	CASSMGDRGFNQPQHF	TGTGCCAGTAGTATGGGGGACAGGGGTTTCAATCAGCCCCAGCATTTT
TRBV7-9	.	TRBJ2-3	TRBD1	CASTPVDRRSDTQYF	TGTGCCAGCACCCCAGTGGACAGGAGATCGGATACGCAGTATTTT
TRBV18	.	TRBJ1-6	.	CASSPGQNSPLHF	TGTGCCAGCTCACCGGGCCAGAATTCACCCCTCCACTTT
TRBV9	few	TRBJ1-1	TRBD1	CASSGGTGPSEAFF	TGTGCCAGCAGCGGCGGGACAGGGCCGTCTGAAGCTTTCTTT
TRBV4-1	.	TRBJ2-7	TRBD1	CASSQNRGNYEQYF	TGCGCCAGCAGCCAAAACAGGGGCAACTACGAGCAGTACTTC
TRBV6-5	.	TRBJ1-1	TRBD1	CASLWDSMNTEAFF	TGTGCCAGCCTTTGGGACAGCATGAACACTGAAGCTTTCTTT
TRBV24-1	.	TRBJ2-5	TRBD1	CATSDLRTGLETQYF	TGTGCCACCAGTGATCTAAGGACAGGGCTGGAGACCCAGTACTTC
TRBV24-1	.	TRBJ2-5	.	CATSDPTSTGTQYF	TGTGCCACCAGTGACCCTACTAGTACGGGGACCCAGTACTTC
TRBV13	.	TRBJ2-5	TRBD2	CASSLYSSGGASETQYF	TGTGCCAGCAGCTTATACTCTAGCGGGGGGGCTTCAGAGACCCAGTACTTC
TRBV28	.	TRBJ2-7	.	CASSLGGGTREQYF	TGTGCCAGCAGTCTCGGCGGTGGGACTCGCGAGCAGTACTTC
TRBV21-1	.	TRBJ2-4	.	CASSKEDSGREKNIQYF	TGTGCCAGCAGCAAAGAGGATAGCGGGAGGGAGAAAAACATTCAGTACTTC
TRBV5-1	.	TRBJ2-2	TRBD2	CASSLRLAGGVNTGELFF	TGCGCCAGCTCCTTGCGTCTAGCGGGAGGGGTGAACACCGGGGAGCTGTTTTTT
TRBV20-1	.	TRBJ1-2	.	CSASGSYTF	TGCAGTGCTAGTGGGAGTTACACCTTC
TRBV15	.	TRBJ2-1	TRBD2	CATSQAGVAYNEQFF	TGTGCCACCAGTCAAGCGGGAGTAGCCTACAATGAGCAGTTCTTC
TRBV5-1	.	TRBJ2-1	.	CASSLLPTGAGDEQFF	TGCGCCAGCAGCTTGCTACCGACAGGGGCGGGAGATGAGCAGTTCTTC
TRBV16	.	TRBJ1-4	.	CASSQSRRGGEKLFF	TGTGCCAGCAGCCAATCGAGGAGGGGGGGAGAAAAACTGTTTTTT
TRBV4-1	.	TRBJ1-2	TRBD1	CASSQEDRGTPLGYTF	TGCGCCAGCAGCCAAGAAGACAGGGGAACTCCACTCGGCTACACCTTC
TRBV19	.	TRBJ1-5	TRBD1	CASSKTGGNQPQHF	TGTGCCAGTAGTAAAACAGGGGGGAATCAGCCCCAGCATTTT
TRBV4-3	.	TRBJ2-3	TRBD1	CASSQSGQGVRDTQYF	TGCGCCAGCAGCCAATCAGGACAGGGGGTTCGAGATACGCAGTATTTT
TRBV4-1	.	TRBJ1-3	TRBD1	CASSQVYRGGNTIYF	TGCGCCAGCAGCCAAGTGTACAGGGGTGGAAACACCATATATTTT
TRBV18	.	TRBJ1-6	.	CASSPSGSYNSPLHF	TGTGCCAGCTCACCATCAGGCTCCTATAATTCACCCCTCCACTTT
TRBV28	.	TRBJ1-4	TRBD1	CASSLLRQGREKLFF	TGTGCCAGCAGTTTATTAAGACAGGGGCGGGAAAAACTGTTTTTT
TRBV11-3	once	TRBJ2-3	.	CASSSGNGGFKDTQYF	TGTGCCAGCAGCTCCGGCAACGGGGGATTTAAAGATACGCAGTATTTT
TRBV7-8	.	TRBJ2-4	TRBD2	CASSLDRTSGRSKNIQYF	TGTGCCAGCAGCTTAGATAGGACTAGCGGGAGAAGCAAAAACATTCAGTACTTC
TRBV7-8	once	TRBJ1-5	.	CASRSGTHNQPQHF	TGTGCCAGCAGGTCTGGGACACACAATCAGCCCCAGCATTTT
TRBV29-1	.	TRBJ1-4	.	CSGNRDEKLFF	TGCAGCGGGAACAGGGATGAAAAACTGTTTTTT
TRBV7-6	.	TRBJ2-3	.	CASSRMGGPTDTQYF	TGTGCCAGCAGCCGGATGGGGGGGCCCACAGATACGCAGTATTTT
TRBV4-1	.	TRBJ1-1	.	CASSQDPNIRRQDGAFF	TGCGCCAGCAGCCAAGATCCCAACATAAGACGACAGGATGGAGCTTTCTTT
TRBV15	once	TRBJ1-1	TRBD1	CATSRDAGLGTVPEAFF	TGTGCCACCAGCAGAGATGCGGGTCTTGGGACAGTCCCTGAAGCTTTCTTT
TRBV19	.	TRBJ2-1	TRBD2	CASTSWASGRGNEQFF	TGTGCCAGTACTAGCTGGGCTAGCGGGAGAGGGAATGAGCAGTTCTTC
TRBV10-1	few	TRBJ2-5	TRBD2	CASWTSGRRNEETQYF	TGCGCCAGCTGGACTAGCGGGAGACGAAATGAAGAGACCCAGTACTTC
TRBV3-1/TRBV3-2	few	TRBJ2-5	.	CASSQDLERETQYF	TGTGCCAGCAGCCAAGATCTAGAGAGAGAGACCCAGTACTTC
TRBV30	once	TRBJ2-7	TRBD2	CAWSVRGLAGVGTYEQYF	TGTGCCTGGAGTGTACGCGGACTAGCGGGAGTTGGGACGTACGAGCAGTACTTC
TRBV25-1	.	TRBJ2-5	TRBD2	CASSLSGGETQYF	TGTGCCAGCAGTCTGAGCGGGGGAGAGACCCAGTACTTC
TRBV9	.	TRBJ2-1	TRBD2	CASSVDPPLAGGPGEQFF	TGTGCCAGCAGCGTAGACCCCCCACTAGCGGGAGGGCCCGGGGAGCAGTTCTTC
TRBV5-5	.	TRBJ2-2	.	CASLLAAAGELFF	TGTGCCAGCCTTCTAGCCGCTGCCGGGGAGCTGTTTTTT
TRBV5-5	.	TRBJ2-2	.	CASSATNTGELFF	TGTGCCAGCAGCGCGACTAACACCGGGGAGCTGTTTTTT
TRBV6-1	.	TRBJ2-1	.	CASSEGSAGRGYEQFF	TGTGCCAGCAGTGAAGGGTCGGCGGGACGTGGCTATGAGCAGTTCTTC
TRBV15	.	TRBJ1-1	.	CATAWRGPGGTEAFF	TGTGCCACCGCGTGGAGAGGTCCCGGAGGGACTGAAGCTTTCTTT
TRBV6-2/TRBV6-3	.	TRBJ1-1	.	CASSHTPTQDTEAFF	TGTGCCAGCAGTCACACCCCAACACAGGACACTGAAGCTTTCTTT
TRBV10-2	.	TRBJ2-7	.	CASGRGPYEQYF	TGCGCCAGCGGCAGGGGCCCCTACGAGCAGTACTTC
TRBV5-4	.	TRBJ1-6	.	CASSFKQGNSPLHF	TGTGCCAGCAGCTTTAAACAGGGAAATTCACCCCTCCACTTT
TRBV5-8	.	TRBJ1-6	.	CASSFPDSSPLHF	TGTGCCAGCAGCTTCCCTGACTCCTCACCCCTCCACTTT
TRBV5-6	.	TRBJ1-3	.	CASSFGSSGNTIYF	TGTGCCAGCAGCTTTGGCAGCTCTGGAAACACCATATATTTT
TRBV9	few	TRBJ1-1	.	CASSGNPRRGNTEAFF	TGTGCCAGCAGCGGAAACCCCCGTAGGGGGAACACTGAAGCTTTCTTT
TRBV19	.	TRBJ1-2	TRBD1	CASSPWTGGGGNGYTF	TGTGCCAGTAGTCCTTGGACAGGCGGCGGAGGCAATGGCTACACCTTC
TRBV19	.	TRBJ2-2	.	CASSIQGQNTGELFF	TGTGCCAGTAGTATCCAAGGACAGAACACCGGGGAGCTGTTTTTT
TRBV19	.	TRBJ1-2	.	CASRPRDFSGIYGYTF	TGTGCCAGTAGGCCCCGGGACTTTTCAGGAATCTATGGCTACACCTTC
TRBV10-2	.	TRBJ2-2	.	CASRDSHVGELFF	TGCGCCAGTAGGGACTCCCATGTCGGGGAGCTGTTTTTT